Below are 5 T cell receptor beta chains sequenced from a single sample in a study of blood T cell repertoires in COVID-19. Produced via immunoSEQ multiplex PCR; TCRdb's table is partial and in-frame only. The table lists tens of thousands of clones, roughly 73% of them singletons. Source material: peripheral blood. The receptors originated from a woman aged 70 to 79 with acute or convalescent COVID-19.

The chain is built from TRBV27 and TRBJ2-1; D possibly corresponds to TRBD1 (7 bases). In germline, CDR1 is MNHEY, CDR2 SMNVEV (reference sequence). V gave up 6 bases and J gave up 9 bases, with 24 bases separating them. There are 16 residues in the CDR3. This CDR3 is CASSHLQGTGGGEQFF. Written as DNA, the CDR3 is TGTGCCAGCAGCCACTTACAGGGGACTGGGGGCGGTGAGCAGTTCTTC.

This chain uses TRBV19 with TRBJ1-2; D might be TRBD1 (6 bases). Germline lookup yields CDR1 LNHDA and CDR2 SQIVND (reference sequence). V was clipped by 2 bases and J by 3 bases, with 7 bases between them. This CDR3 contains 13 residues. DNA for the CDR3: TGTGCCAGTAGTATATCAGGGGACTATGGCTACACCTTC. Encoded protein: CASSISGDYGYTF. Variable domain in full (rest from reference TRBV19 and TRBJ1-2): DGGITQSPKYLFRKEGQNVTLSCEQNLNHDAMYWYRQDPGQGLRLIYYSQIVNDFQKGDIAEGYSVSREKKESFPLTVTSAQKNPTAFYLCASSISGDYGYTFGSGTRLTVV.

This clone was seen at least ten times. The chain has TRBV5-1 and TRBJ2-7; D might be TRBD1 (6 bases). The V and J ends lost 4 bases and 6 bases respectively, with 20 bases between them. The CDR3 length is 15 residues. Germline V gene lookup returns CDR1 SGHRS and CDR2 YFSETQ. The CDR3 sequence: CASSGSGTFVGEQYF. CDR3 bases: TGCGCCAGCAGCGGGTCTGGGACATTCGTAGGCGAGCAGTACTTC.

This rearrangement joins TRBV6-2 or TRBV6-3 to TRBJ2-5; 8 bases match TRBD2. Germline V gene sequence: CDR1 MNHEY, CDR2 SVGEGT. This CDR3 comprises 18 residues. The trim removed 2 bases at V and 0 bases at J, leaving 11 bases unmatched. CDR3 sequence (DNA): TGTGCCAGCAGTTACCGGGCCGAGGTAGCGGGGTACCAAGAGACCCAGTACTTC. Translating gives CASSYRAEVAGYQETQYF.

The chain links TRBV6-6 to TRBJ1-6; D possibly corresponds to TRBD1 (5 bases). CDR1 and CDR2 (germline): MNHNY, SVGAGI (reference sequence). V dropped 7 bases and J dropped 11 bases, with 15 bases sitting between them. The length of the CDR3 is 13 residues. In DNA form, the CDR3 reads TGTGCCAGCATGAGCAGGGTGACGGCACCCCTCCACTTT. This gives the protein CASMSRVTAPLHF.